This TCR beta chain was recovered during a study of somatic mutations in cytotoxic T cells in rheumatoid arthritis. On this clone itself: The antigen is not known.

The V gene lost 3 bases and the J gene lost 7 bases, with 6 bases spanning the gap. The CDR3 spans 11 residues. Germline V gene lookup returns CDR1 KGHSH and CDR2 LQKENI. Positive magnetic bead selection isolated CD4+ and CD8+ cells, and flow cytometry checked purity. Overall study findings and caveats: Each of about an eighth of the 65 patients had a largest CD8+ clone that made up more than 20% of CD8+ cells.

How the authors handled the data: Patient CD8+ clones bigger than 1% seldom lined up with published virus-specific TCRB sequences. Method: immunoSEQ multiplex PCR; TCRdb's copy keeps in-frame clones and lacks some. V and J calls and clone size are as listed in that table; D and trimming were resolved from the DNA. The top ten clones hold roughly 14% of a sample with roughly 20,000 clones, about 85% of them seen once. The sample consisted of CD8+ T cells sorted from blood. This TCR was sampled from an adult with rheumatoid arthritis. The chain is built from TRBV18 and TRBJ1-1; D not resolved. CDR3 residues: CASSPGLEAFF. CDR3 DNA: TGTGCCAGCTCACCCGGGCTTGAAGCTTTCTTT.